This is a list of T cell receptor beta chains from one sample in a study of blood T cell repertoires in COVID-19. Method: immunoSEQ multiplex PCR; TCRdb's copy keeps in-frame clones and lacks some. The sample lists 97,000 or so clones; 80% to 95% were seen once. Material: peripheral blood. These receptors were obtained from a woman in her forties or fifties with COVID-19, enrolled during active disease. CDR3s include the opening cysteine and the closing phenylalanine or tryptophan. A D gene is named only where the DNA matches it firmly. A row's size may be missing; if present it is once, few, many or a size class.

CDR3 DNA: TGCGCCAGCAGTGAGATGGGGACAGGGGCCGAAGACACCATATATTTT
CDR3 protein: CASSEMGTGAEDTIYF
V gene: TRBV10-2
clone size: -
D gene: TRBD1
J gene: TRBJ1-3

CDR3 DNA: TGTGCCAGCAGTGAGGGATTTAGCGGGGGGGATGAGCAGTTCTTC
CDR3 protein: CASSEGFSGGDEQFF
V gene: TRBV6-1
clone size: -
D gene: TRBD2
J gene: TRBJ2-1

CDR3 DNA: TGTGCCAGCAGTAGAATGGAGTCAATCAGAGGGGCTTTCTTT
CDR3 protein: CASSRMESIRGAFF
V gene: TRBV2
clone size: -
D gene: -
J gene: TRBJ1-1

CDR3 DNA: TGTGCCAGTTGTGGACAGGGCTTGAACACTGAAGCTTTCTTT
CDR3 protein: CASCGQGLNTEAFF
V gene: TRBV19
clone size: -
D gene: TRBD1
J gene: TRBJ1-1

CDR3 DNA: TGTGCCAGCAGCCTAAAACAGAGGGTGTGGGAAAAACTGTTTTTT
CDR3 protein: CASSLKQRVWEKLFF
V gene: TRBV5-6
clone size: -
D gene: -
J gene: TRBJ1-4

CDR3 DNA: TGCGCCAGCAGCCAAGATGGGAGACCCCAGGACACCTTC
CDR3 protein: CASSQDGRPQDTF
V gene: TRBV4-1
clone size: once
D gene: -
J gene: TRBJ1-2

CDR3 DNA: TGTGCCAGTAGTATTCTGGGGAGAGATACGCAGTATTTT
CDR3 protein: CASSILGRDTQYF
V gene: TRBV19
clone size: -
D gene: -
J gene: TRBJ2-3

CDR3 DNA: TGTGCCAGCAGCTCCTACAATCAGCCCCAGCATTTT
CDR3 protein: CASSSYNQPQHF
V gene: TRBV7-6
clone size: -
D gene: -
J gene: TRBJ1-5

CDR3 DNA: TGTGCCACCAGCCCCCGGACAGGCAAATTCTCCTACGAGCAGTACTTC
CDR3 protein: CATSPRTGKFSYEQYF
V gene: TRBV15
clone size: once
D gene: TRBD1
J gene: TRBJ2-7

CDR3 DNA: TGTGCCAGCAGTTCGTTAAGGGGCACCGGGGAGCTGTTTTTT
CDR3 protein: CASSSLRGTGELFF
V gene: TRBV6-6
clone size: -
D gene: -
J gene: TRBJ2-2

CDR3 DNA: TGTGCCACCAAACCTGACACTTTTAGCAATCAGCCCCAGCATTTT
CDR3 protein: CATKPDTFSNQPQHF
V gene: TRBV9
clone size: -
D gene: -
J gene: TRBJ1-5

CDR3 DNA: TGCGCCAGCAGTAACGTGGGCGGAAACACCATATATTTT
CDR3 protein: CASSNVGGNTIYF
V gene: TRBV10-2
clone size: -
D gene: -
J gene: TRBJ1-3

CDR3 DNA: TGCAGCGTTCCAGGGAATTACACCGGGGAGCTGTTTTTT
CDR3 protein: CSVPGNYTGELFF
V gene: TRBV29-1
clone size: -
D gene: -
J gene: TRBJ2-2

CDR3 DNA: TGCGCCAGCAGCCAAGATCCGGGGGTGGGCTTAGGATCCCATCAGCCCCAGCATTTT
CDR3 protein: CASSQDPGVGLGSHQPQHF
V gene: TRBV4-3
clone size: -
D gene: -
J gene: TRBJ1-5

CDR3 DNA: TGCGCCAGCAGCTTGGTAGGGGCCGGGGGAACTAGCACAGATACGCAGTATTTT
CDR3 protein: CASSLVGAGGTSTDTQYF
V gene: TRBV5-1
clone size: -
D gene: -
J gene: TRBJ2-3

CDR3 DNA: TGTGCCAGCTCACCAGGGGCCACGGGGAACACTGAAGCTTTCTTT
CDR3 protein: CASSPGATGNTEAFF
V gene: TRBV18
clone size: -
D gene: -
J gene: TRBJ1-1

CDR3 DNA: TGTGCCAGCAGCCCGGGGGGCGGACTGAACACTGAAGCTTTCTTT
CDR3 protein: CASSPGGGLNTEAFF
V gene: TRBV9
clone size: -
D gene: -
J gene: TRBJ1-1

CDR3 DNA: TGTGCCACCAGCAGATCCCGGGCCTCGAGGGATGGCTACACCTTC
CDR3 protein: CATSRSRASRDGYTF
V gene: TRBV15
clone size: -
D gene: -
J gene: TRBJ1-2

CDR3 DNA: TGCGCCAGCGGTCCGGACAGCGGACAGGGAACTGAAGCTTTCTTT
CDR3 protein: CASGPDSGQGTEAFF
V gene: TRBV5-1
clone size: -
D gene: TRBD1
J gene: TRBJ1-1

CDR3 DNA: TGCGCCAGCAGCCAAGATCGGTCAGGACAGGGATCTGGGGCCAACGTCCTGACTTTC
CDR3 protein: CASSQDRSGQGSGANVLTF
V gene: TRBV4-1
clone size: -
D gene: TRBD1
J gene: TRBJ2-6

CDR3 DNA: TGTGCCAGCTCACCGGGACAGGGAAATTCACCCCTCCACTTT
CDR3 protein: CASSPGQGNSPLHF
V gene: TRBV18
clone size: -
D gene: TRBD1
J gene: TRBJ1-6

CDR3 DNA: TGTGCCAGTAGTATTGCGGGTATTGGTGGGGAGACCCAGTACTTC
CDR3 protein: CASSIAGIGGETQYF
V gene: TRBV19
clone size: -
D gene: -
J gene: TRBJ2-5

CDR3 DNA: TGCGCCAGCAGCCATAGACAGGGGGTCATGAACACTGAAGCTTTCTTT
CDR3 protein: CASSHRQGVMNTEAFF
V gene: TRBV4-1
clone size: -
D gene: TRBD1
J gene: TRBJ1-1

CDR3 DNA: TGTGCCAGCAGTGAAGCGGGGGTAGGTGAGCAGTTCTTC
CDR3 protein: CASSEAGVGEQFF
V gene: TRBV25-1
clone size: -
D gene: TRBD2
J gene: TRBJ2-1

CDR3 DNA: TGTGCCGGGGCAGGGGGTAGGGTTGGTTCTGAAGCTTTCTTT
CDR3 protein: CAGAGGRVGSEAFF
V gene: TRBV7-9
clone size: -
D gene: TRBD1
J gene: TRBJ1-1

CDR3 DNA: TGTGCCAGCAGTTACAGTGGTGGGACCCAGTACTTC
CDR3 protein: CASSYSGGTQYF
V gene: TRBV12-3/TRBV12-4
clone size: once
D gene: -
J gene: TRBJ2-5

CDR3 DNA: TGTGCCAGCAGCAAAGCGGGACAGGGGGGCTGGGCCCAGCATTTT
CDR3 protein: CASSKAGQGGWAQHF
V gene: TRBV21-1
clone size: -
D gene: -
J gene: TRBJ1-5

CDR3 DNA: TGTGCCAGCAGCCAAGATCCGTCCGTCGATCAGCCCCAGCATTTT
CDR3 protein: CASSQDPSVDQPQHF
V gene: TRBV3-1/TRBV3-2
clone size: -
D gene: -
J gene: TRBJ1-5

CDR3 DNA: TGTGCCAGCAGGGGACTAGCCTACGAGCAGTACTTC
CDR3 protein: CASRGLAYEQYF
V gene: TRBV12-3/TRBV12-4
clone size: -
D gene: TRBD2
J gene: TRBJ2-7

CDR3 DNA: TGTGCCAGCAGCCCCCGGACAGTCTTT
CDR3 protein: CASSPRTVF
V gene: TRBV9
clone size: -
D gene: -
J gene: TRBJ1-1

CDR3 DNA: TGCAGCGTTGAAACACCAACAGGGGGCAGCTATGGCTACACCTTC
CDR3 protein: CSVETPTGGSYGYTF
V gene: TRBV29-1
clone size: -
D gene: TRBD1
J gene: TRBJ1-2

CDR3 DNA: TGTGCCAGCAGCCTGGAGGGGGGGGGCCAGAATGAGCAGTTCTTC
CDR3 protein: CASSLEGGGQNEQFF
V gene: TRBV7-2
clone size: -
D gene: -
J gene: TRBJ2-1

CDR3 DNA: TGTGCCAGCAGCTTCTCAGGGGGAGCCTATGGCTACACCTTC
CDR3 protein: CASSFSGGAYGYTF
V gene: TRBV9
clone size: once
D gene: TRBD1
J gene: TRBJ1-2

CDR3 DNA: TGTGCCAGCTCATTACAGGGGTCCAACACTGAAGCTTTCTTT
CDR3 protein: CASSLQGSNTEAFF
V gene: TRBV18
clone size: -
D gene: TRBD1
J gene: TRBJ1-1

CDR3 DNA: TGTGCCAGCAGCTACCGACAGTATGGCTACACCTTC
CDR3 protein: CASSYRQYGYTF
V gene: TRBV11-1
clone size: once
D gene: -
J gene: TRBJ1-2

CDR3 DNA: TGTGCCAGCAGCGTGGAGGGGGCTAGCACAGATACGCAGTATTTT
CDR3 protein: CASSVEGASTDTQYF
V gene: TRBV9
clone size: -
D gene: -
J gene: TRBJ2-3

CDR3 DNA: TGTGCCAGCAGCCAACTCGCGGGAAATTCACCCCTCCACTTT
CDR3 protein: CASSQLAGNSPLHF
V gene: TRBV14
clone size: -
D gene: -
J gene: TRBJ1-6

CDR3 DNA: TGTGCCAGCAGTTACAGCCACTCGGGTGAGCAGTACTTC
CDR3 protein: CASSYSHSGEQYF
V gene: TRBV6-5
clone size: -
D gene: -
J gene: TRBJ2-7

CDR3 DNA: TGCGCCAGCAGTGTTTCAGGGCCCGAGTACACCTTC
CDR3 protein: CASSVSGPEYTF
V gene: TRBV10-2
clone size: -
D gene: -
J gene: TRBJ1-2